These 18 T cell receptor beta chains were sequenced from one sample in a study of shared clonotypes between healthy human individuals. The protocol was immunoSEQ multiplex PCR, while the TCRdb copy is restricted to in-frame clones and leaves out a portion. The sample shows about a million clones, around three quarters of them seen only once. Sequencing was performed on memory CD4+ T cells from PBMCs. Subset indicated: CD45RA-negative fraction. Receptors originate from a man younger than 35 in good health. Some clones in this sample may be carry-over from other donors' samples.

This chain links TRBV6-4 with TRBJ2-7; 14 bases fit TRBD2. Germline V gene sequence: CDR1 MRHNA, CDR2 SNTAGT. V trimming: 1 base; J trimming: 2 bases; junction bases outside the gene matches: 10. The CDR3 extends over 19 amino acids. The CDR3 bases are TGTGCCAGCAGTGACTTTTCTTTCGGACTAGCGGGAGGTCCCTACGAGCAGTACTTC. Protein: CASSDFSFGLAGGPYEQYF.

V is TRBV6-5 and J is TRBJ1-2; 8 bases are shared with TRBD1. V was clipped by 2 bases and J by 4 bases; unmatched bases: 9. The germline V gene has CDR1 MNHEY and CDR2 SVGAGI. The CDR3 contains 16 residues. The CDR3 region has the DNA TGTGCCAGCAGTTACGGGGCCCCAGGGGGCTCCTATGGCTACACCTTC. Its translation: CASSYGAPGGSYGYTF.

This chain joins TRBV25-1 and TRBJ1-2; no definite D call. V lost 0 bases to trimming and J lost 4 bases, with 6 bases between them. The CDR3 sequence is 13 residues long. Germline values: CDR1 MGHDK, CDR2 SYGVNS. DNA of the CDR3: TGTGCCAGCAGTGAATATACGGGCTATGGCTACACCTTC. It is translated as CASSEYTGYGYTF.

This clone was observed a handful of times. In the same sample, other DNA sequences code for this CDR3. This rearrangement joins TRBV5-1 to TRBJ2-5; unclear D gene. V lost 5 bases and J 5 bases, leaving 10 bases between the germline ends. The CDR3 spans 12 residues. Germline values: CDR1 SGHRS, CDR2 YFSETQ. CDR3 in DNA: TGCGCCAGCAGTCGAGGCAGGGAGACCCAGTACTTC. Protein: CASSRGRETQYF.

This sequence joins TRBV10-3 and TRBJ1-3, with D possibly being TRBD1 (6 bases). Per the germline V gene, CDR1 is ENHRY and CDR2 is SYGVKD. The length of the CDR3 is 15 residues. Trimming stripped 0 bases from V and 2 bases from J, with 8 bases between. CDR3 region: CAISESKGAGNTIYF. The DNA of the CDR3 is TGTGCCATCAGTGAGTCTAAGGGGGCTGGAAACACCATATATTTT.

The V call is TRBV5-1, the J call TRBJ2-2; 10 positions match TRBD2. The CDR3 runs to 17 residues. Germline CDR1 is SGHRS and CDR2 is YFSETQ. After removal of 4 bases from V and 0 bases from J, the junction contained 6 bases not matched to a gene. The DNA for the CDR3 is TGCGCCAGCAGCCTGACTAGCGGGCCCGCGAACACCGGGGAGCTGTTTTTT. Its protein is CASSLTSGPANTGELFF.

This chain links TRBV29-1 with TRBJ2-5; D may be TRBD1 (5 bases). V was trimmed by 5 bases and J by 0 bases, leaving 7 bases between them. This CDR3 is 12 amino acids long. Looked up from germline, CDR1 is SQVTM and CDR2 is ANQGSEA. The DNA of the CDR3 is TGCAGCGTTCGACAGTACCAAGAGACCCAGTACTTC. Translating gives CSVRQYQETQYF.

CDR3 DNA: TGCAGCGTTGAAGATCTTGTGTCGGCAGGGGGGGACAATGAGCAGTTCTTC. This sequence encodes CSVEDLVSAGGDNEQFF. The chain employs TRBV29-1 and TRBJ2-1; D tentatively fits TRBD1 or TRBD2 (7 bases each). The CDR3 loop spans 17 amino acids. V was cut by 0 bases and J by 5 bases, with 20 bases left in between. The germline CDR1 and CDR2 sequences are SQVTM and ANQGSEA.

This chain links TRBV25-1 with TRBJ2-1; 7 bases agree with TRBD1. Trimming removed 3 bases from V and 1 base from J; junction bases left unmatched: 6. The CDR3 covers 16 residues. Germline loops: CDR1 MGHDK, CDR2 SYGVNS. CDR3 DNA sequence: TGTGCCAGCAGTGATACAGGGGCAAGGTCCTACAATGAGCAGTTCTTC. Translated, it gives CASSDTGARSYNEQFF.

As to this clone: Other DNA sequences in this sample translate to the same CDR3. The rearrangement joins TRBV28 to TRBJ1-5; weak D call: TRBD1 (5 bases). The length of the CDR3 is 14 residues. Trimming shortened V by 3 bases and J by 3 bases, and 9 bases separated the two germline ends. In germline, CDR1 is MDHEN, CDR2 SYDVKM. CDR3 bases: TGTGCCAGCAGTTTGGCAGGGACCAATCAGCCCCAGCATTTT. Translating gives CASSLAGTNQPQHF. Complete variable domain (other parts from reference TRBV28 and TRBJ1-5): DVKVTQSSRYLVKRTGEKVFLECVQDMDHENMFWYRQDPGLGLRLIYFSYDVKMKEKGDIPEGYSVSREKKERFSLILESASTNQTSMYLCASSLAGTNQPQHFGDGTRLSIL.

About this clone: A junction end diverges from the germline sequence, so it may reflect a read error. The V and J genes are TRBV18 and TRBJ2-7; 10 bases map to TRBD1. The CDR3 totals 17 residues. The germline gives CDR1 KGHSH, CDR2 LQKENI. Here the CDR3 reads CASTPGQGRAGFYEQYF. Written as DNA, the CDR3 is TGTGCCAGCACACCGGGACAGGGGAGAGCAGGCTTCTACGAGCAGTACTTC. Full variable domain (remainder filled in from reference TRBV18 and TRBJ2-7): NAGVMQNPRHLVRRRGQEARLRCSPMKGHSHVYWYRQLPEEGLKFMVYLQKENIIDESGMPKERFSAEFPKEGPSILRIQQVVRGDSAAYFCASTPGQGRAGFYEQYFGPGTRLTVT.

The chain joins TRBV4-1 to TRBJ1-1; 7 bases map to TRBD1. The CDR3 is made up of 17 amino acids. The germline gives CDR1 MGHRA, CDR2 YSYEKL. Losses at the gene ends were 3 bases for V and 5 bases for J; bases not matched to a gene: 15. Here the CDR3 DNA reads TGCGCCAGCAGCCATCCGACAGGGAAAGGTATAAAGACTGAAGCTTTCTTT. Translating gives CASSHPTGKGIKTEAFF.

The rearrangement uses TRBV6-5 and TRBJ2-1; the match to TRBD2 covers 7 bases. The germline CDR1 and CDR2 sequences are MNHEY and SVGAGI. The V and J ends lost 2 bases and 1 base, in that order; junction bases with no gene match: 5. The CDR3 is made up of 16 amino acids. The CDR3 protein is CASSYGGVNSYNEQFF. The CDR3 nucleotides are TGTGCCAGCAGTTACGGGGGGGTCAATTCCTACAATGAGCAGTTCTTC.

The chain links TRBV19 to TRBJ1-3; 8 bases fit TRBD1. V lost 7 bases and J lost 3; bases outside the gene matches: 8. CDR3 length: 15 amino acids. Germline lookup yields CDR1 LNHDA and CDR2 SQIVND (reference sequence). CDR3 nucleotides: TGTGCCAGTACGACAGGGGAGGGCGGTGGAAACACCATATATTTT. It encodes CASTTGEGGGNTIYF.

V and J are TRBV10-1 and TRBJ2-1; perhaps TRBD1 as D (6 bases). Trimming removed 7 bases at V and 13 bases at J, with 20 bases between. Germline CDR1 is WNHNN and CDR2 is SYGVQD (reference sequence). This CDR3 has 13 residues. DNA for the CDR3: TGCGCCAGCACCACGCCACAGGGAGAAGAACAGTTCTTC. Translation gives CASTTPQGEEQFF.

The chain couples TRBV11-3 to TRBJ2-1; 7 nucleotides match TRBD1. The CDR3 covers 14 residues. Germline V CDR1 and CDR2: SGHNT, YENEEA. The junction had 6 bases not matched to a gene; V was cut back by 4 bases and J by 6 bases. CDR3 amino acids: CASSSYRGFNEQFF. CDR3 DNA: TGTGCCAGCAGCTCCTACAGGGGCTTCAATGAGCAGTTCTTC.

Comment on this clone: A read error may account for a junction end that differs from germline. The chain employs TRBV6-5 and TRBJ1-1; 8 bases line up with TRBD1. Looked up from germline, CDR1 is MNHEY and CDR2 is SVGAGI. The CDR3 spans 13 residues. The CDR3 DNA reads as TGTGCCATCAGTGATCCCTCCGGGACAGGAGCTTTCTTT. Protein: CAISDPSGTGAFF.

The CDR3 reads CACGQGVEQYF. CDR3 DNA: TGTGCCTGCGGACAGGGCGTTGAGCAGTACTTC. V usage is TRBV30 and J usage is TRBJ2-7, with 8 positions matching TRBD1. V lost 6 bases to trimming and J lost 7 bases; unmatched junction nucleotides: 5. The CDR3 extends over 11 amino acids. Per germline, CDR1 GTSNPN and CDR2 SVGIG (reference sequence).